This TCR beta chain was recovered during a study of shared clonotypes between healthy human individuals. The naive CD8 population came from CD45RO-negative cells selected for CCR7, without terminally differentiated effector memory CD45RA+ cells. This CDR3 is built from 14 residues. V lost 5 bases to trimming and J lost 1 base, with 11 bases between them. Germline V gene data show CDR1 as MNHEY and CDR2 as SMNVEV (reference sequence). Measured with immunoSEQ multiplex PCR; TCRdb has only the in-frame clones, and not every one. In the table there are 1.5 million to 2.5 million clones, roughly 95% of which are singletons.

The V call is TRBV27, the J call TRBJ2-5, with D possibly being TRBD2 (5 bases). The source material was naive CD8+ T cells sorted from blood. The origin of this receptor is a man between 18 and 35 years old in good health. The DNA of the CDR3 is TGTGCCAGCAGTCCCGTGGGGAGCCAAGAGACCCAGTACTTC. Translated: CASSPVGSQETQYF.